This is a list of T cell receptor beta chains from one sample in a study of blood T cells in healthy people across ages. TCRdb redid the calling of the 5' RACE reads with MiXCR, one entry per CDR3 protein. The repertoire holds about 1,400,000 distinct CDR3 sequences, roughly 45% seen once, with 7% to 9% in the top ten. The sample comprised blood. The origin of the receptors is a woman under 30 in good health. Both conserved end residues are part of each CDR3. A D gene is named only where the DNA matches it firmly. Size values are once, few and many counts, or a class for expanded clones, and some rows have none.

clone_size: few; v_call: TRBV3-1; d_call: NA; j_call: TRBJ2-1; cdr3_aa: CASSHSTWGFDEQFF; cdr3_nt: TGTGCCAGCAGCCATTCGACCTGGGGGTTCGATGAGCAGTTCTTC
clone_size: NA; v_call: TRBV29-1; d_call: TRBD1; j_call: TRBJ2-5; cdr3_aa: CSHRGLIETQYF; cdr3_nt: TGCAGTCACAGGGGGCTAATAGAGACCCAGTACTTC
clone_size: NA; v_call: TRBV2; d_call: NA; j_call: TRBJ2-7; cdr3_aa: CASRELWVSYEQYF; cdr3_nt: TGTGCCAGCAGGGAACTATGGGTCTCCTACGAGCAGTACTTC
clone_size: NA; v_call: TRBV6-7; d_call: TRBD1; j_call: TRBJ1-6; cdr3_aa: CASSTGTECCPLHF; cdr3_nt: TGTGCCAGCAGTACCGGGACAGAATGTTGTCCCCTCCACTTT
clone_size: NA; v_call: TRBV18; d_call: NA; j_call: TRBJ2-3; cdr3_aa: CASSPQVLTDTQYF; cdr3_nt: TGTGCCAGCTCACCTCAAGTCCTCACAGATACGCAGTATTTT
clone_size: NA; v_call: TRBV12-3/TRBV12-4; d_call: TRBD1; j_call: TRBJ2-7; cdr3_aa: CASSFPGTGGPYEQYF; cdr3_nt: TGTGCCAGCAGTTTTCCCGGGACAGGGGGCCCCTACGAGCAGTACTTC
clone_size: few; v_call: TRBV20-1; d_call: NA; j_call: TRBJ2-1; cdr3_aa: CSARKVGQQFF; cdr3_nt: TGCAGTGCTAGAAAGGTGGGGCAGCAGTTCTTC
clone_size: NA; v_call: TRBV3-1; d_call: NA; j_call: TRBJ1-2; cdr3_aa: CASSLLSGGKGYTF; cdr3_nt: TGTGCCAGCAGCCTCCTTTCTGGGGGCAAGGGCTACACCTTC
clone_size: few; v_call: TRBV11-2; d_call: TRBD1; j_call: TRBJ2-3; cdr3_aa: CASSSTGGGDTQYF; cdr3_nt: TGTGCCAGCAGTTCTACAGGGGGAGGAGATACGCAGTATTTT
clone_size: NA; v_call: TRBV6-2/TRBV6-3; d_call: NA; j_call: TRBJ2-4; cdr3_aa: CASSYQTGGGAKNIQYF; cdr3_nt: TGTGCCAGCAGTTACCAAACAGGGGGGGGAGCCAAAAACATTCAGTACTTC
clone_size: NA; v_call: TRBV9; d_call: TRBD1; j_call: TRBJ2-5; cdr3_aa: CANSARDRQETQYF; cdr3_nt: TGTGCCAACAGCGCACGGGACAGACAAGAGACCCAGTACTTC
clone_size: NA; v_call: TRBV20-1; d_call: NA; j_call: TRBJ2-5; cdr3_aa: CSAREGLQETQYF; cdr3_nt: TGCAGTGCTAGAGAGGGACTTCAAGAGACCCAGTACTTC
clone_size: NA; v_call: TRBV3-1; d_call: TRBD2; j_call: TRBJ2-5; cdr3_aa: CASGVGIAGAETQYF; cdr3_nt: TGTGCCAGTGGCGTAGGGATAGCGGGAGCAGAGACCCAGTACTTC
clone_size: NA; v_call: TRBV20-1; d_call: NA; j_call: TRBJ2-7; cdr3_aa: CSARAETATGQSYGQYF; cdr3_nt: TGCAGTGCTAGAGCGGAGACAGCGACCGGGCAATCCTACGGGCAGTACTTC
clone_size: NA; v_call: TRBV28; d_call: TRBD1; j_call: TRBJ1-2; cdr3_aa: CASSWDRTGYTF; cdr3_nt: TGTGCCAGCAGTTGGGACAGGACCGGCTACACCTTC
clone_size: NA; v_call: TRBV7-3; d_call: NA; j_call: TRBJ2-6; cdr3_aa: CASSFPRGTGANVLTF; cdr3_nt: TGTGCCAGCAGCTTCCCCAGGGGCACTGGGGCCAACGTCCTGACTTTC
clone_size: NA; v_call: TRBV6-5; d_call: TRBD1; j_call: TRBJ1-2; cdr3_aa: CASSKTGGRGYTF; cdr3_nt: TGTGCCAGCAGCAAGACAGGGGGCCGTGGCTACACCTTC
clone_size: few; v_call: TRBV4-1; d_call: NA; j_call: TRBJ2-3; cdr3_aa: CASSQWVGSDTQYF; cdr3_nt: TGCGCCAGCAGCCAGTGGGTGGGCTCAGATACGCAGTATTTT
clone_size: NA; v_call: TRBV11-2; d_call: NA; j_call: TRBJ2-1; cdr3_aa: CASSLVQGPAASYNEQFF; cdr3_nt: TGTGCCAGCAGCTTAGTACAGGGCCCGGCGGCCTCTTACAATGAGCAGTTCTTC
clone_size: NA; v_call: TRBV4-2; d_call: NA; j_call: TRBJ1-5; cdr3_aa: CASSQEAGGTYEHF; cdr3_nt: TGTGCCAGCAGCCAAGAGGCGGGGGGGACCTACGAGCATTTT
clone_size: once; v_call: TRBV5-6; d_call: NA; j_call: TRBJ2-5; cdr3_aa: CASSLPGQTAYVQYF; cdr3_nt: TGTGCCAGCAGCTTGCCCGGCCAGACAGCCTACGTGCAGTACTTC
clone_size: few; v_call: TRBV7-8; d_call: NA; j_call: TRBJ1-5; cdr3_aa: CASSLGQTLGPQHF; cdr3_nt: TGTGCCAGCAGCTTAGGGCAGACCCTAGGACCCCAGCATTTT
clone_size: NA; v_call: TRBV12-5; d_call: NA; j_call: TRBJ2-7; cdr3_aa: CASGRSSYEQYF; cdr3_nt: TGTGCTAGTGGGCGTAGCTCCTACGAGCAGTACTTC
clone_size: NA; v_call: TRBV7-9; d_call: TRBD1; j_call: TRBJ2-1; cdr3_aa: CASSPGTGAGYNEQFF; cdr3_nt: TGTGCCAGCAGCCCGGGAACAGGGGCCGGCTACAATGAGCAGTTCTTC
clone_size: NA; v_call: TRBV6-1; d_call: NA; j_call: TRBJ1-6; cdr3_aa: CASSEEGRISPLHF; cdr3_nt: TGTGCCAGCAGTGAAGAGGGTAGAATTTCACCCCTCCACTTT
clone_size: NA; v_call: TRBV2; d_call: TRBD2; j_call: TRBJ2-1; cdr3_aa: CASSFIPSGSYNEQFF; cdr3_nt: TGTGCCAGCAGTTTCATCCCCAGCGGGAGTTACAATGAGCAGTTCTTC
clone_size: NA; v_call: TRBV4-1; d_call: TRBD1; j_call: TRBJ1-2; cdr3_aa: CASSQDRDRGNTF; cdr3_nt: TGCGCCAGCAGCCAAGACAGAGACAGGGGCAACACCTTC